This TCR beta chain is drawn from a study of cytomegalovirus exposure and HLA in healthy donors. Study-wide background: There were some 380 genotyped donors. Of these, 75% to 90% fell in the genetic ancestry cluster associated with self-reported Caucasian donors.

Primers included in the PCR were 60 Vbeta and 13 Jbeta primers. Measured with immunoSEQ multiplex PCR; TCRdb has only the in-frame clones, and not every one. The sample lists 150,000 to 200,000 clones, roughly 85% occurring once. Study conclusions and caveats: The analysis excluded some indistinguishable V segments, including TRBV6-2 and TRBV6-3.

Germline V gene sequence: CDR1 MGHDK, CDR2 SYGVNS. This CDR3 has 12 residues. Trimming stripped 9 bases from V and 7 bases from J, with 15 bases between. As regards this clone: Its target is unknown.

V usage is TRBV25-1 and J usage is TRBJ1-1; D is ambiguous. The receptor was derived from a man aged 18-30 years in good health and CMV-seropositive. Sequenced: PBMCs. The CDR3 sequence is CASQGGGGEAFF. The CDR3 DNA reads as TGTGCCAGTCAAGGCGGCGGTGGTGAAGCTTTCTTT.